The rows below give T cell receptor beta chains drawn from one sample of a study of type 1 regulatory T cells. These TCRs are of unknown antigen specificity. TCRdb reprocessed the reads via MiXCR and lists one record per CDR3 protein. The sample includes under 85,000 distinct CDR3 sequences, 49% seen only once; the top ten take about 2%. The sample was cultured non-Tr1 T cells, either the whole culture or a sorted T cell fraction (not recorded which). Receptors were obtained from a human donor in good health. CDR3s include the opening cysteine and the closing phenylalanine or tryptophan. A D gene is named only where the DNA matches it firmly. Clone sizes are given selectively: once, few, many, or a class where the clone is expanded.

abundance: few
d_gene: -
j_gene: TRBJ2-7
v_gene: TRBV12-3/TRBV12-4
CDR3nt: TGTGCCAGCAGTTTACAGGGTATAACCACCTACGAGCAGTACTTC
CDR3aa: CASSLQGITTYEQYF

abundance: -
d_gene: -
j_gene: TRBJ1-2
v_gene: TRBV6-6
CDR3nt: TGTGCCACCCTGACAGCCTCAAACTATGGCTACACCTTC
CDR3aa: CATLTASNYGYTF

abundance: few
d_gene: TRBD1
j_gene: TRBJ1-1
v_gene: TRBV15
CDR3nt: TGTGCCACCAGCAGCCCATCGGGGACAGGGGTTACTGAAGCTTTCTTT
CDR3aa: CATSSPSGTGVTEAFF

abundance: -
d_gene: -
j_gene: TRBJ2-5
v_gene: TRBV2
CDR3nt: TGTGCCAGCAAAGGGACAACCCAAGAGACCCAGTACTTC
CDR3aa: CASKGTTQETQYF

abundance: once
d_gene: TRBD2
j_gene: TRBJ2-3
v_gene: TRBV11-2
CDR3nt: TGTGCCAGCAGCTTTCTAGCGGGGGGGACAGATACGCAGTATTTT
CDR3aa: CASSFLAGGTDTQYF

abundance: few
d_gene: -
j_gene: TRBJ2-3
v_gene: TRBV5-1
CDR3nt: TGCGCCAGCAGCTTGGATGGGGGTTATGTTACAGATACGCAGTATTTT
CDR3aa: CASSLDGGYVTDTQYF

abundance: many
d_gene: -
j_gene: TRBJ1-1
v_gene: TRBV7-2
CDR3nt: TGTGCCAGCAGCTGGAACACCATGAACACTGAAGCTTTCTTT
CDR3aa: CASSWNTMNTEAFF

abundance: few
d_gene: TRBD1
j_gene: TRBJ1-1
v_gene: TRBV5-1
CDR3nt: TGCGCCAGCAGCTTGGCACAGGGGGCTGGAAACACTGAAGCTTTCTTT
CDR3aa: CASSLAQGAGNTEAFF

abundance: few
d_gene: TRBD1
j_gene: TRBJ2-4
v_gene: TRBV12-3/TRBV12-4
CDR3nt: TGTGCCAGCGGGACAGAGCTAGCCAAAAACATTCAGTACTTC
CDR3aa: CASGTELAKNIQYF

abundance: -
d_gene: -
j_gene: TRBJ1-3
v_gene: TRBV14
CDR3nt: TGTGCCAGCAGCCGGACAAACACTGGAAACACCATATATTTT
CDR3aa: CASSRTNTGNTIYF

abundance: few
d_gene: -
j_gene: TRBJ1-5
v_gene: TRBV7-2
CDR3nt: TGTGCCAGCAGCTTAGACGGCATCTATCAGCCCCAGCATTTT
CDR3aa: CASSLDGIYQPQHF

abundance: -
d_gene: -
j_gene: TRBJ2-6
v_gene: TRBV6-2/TRBV6-3
CDR3nt: TGTGCCAGCAGTTACTCCTCCGGGGCCAACGTCCTGACTTTC
CDR3aa: CASSYSSGANVLTF

abundance: -
d_gene: -
j_gene: TRBJ1-1
v_gene: TRBV5-1
CDR3nt: TGCGCCAGCAGCGCTGGACTTAACACTGAAGCTTTCTTT
CDR3aa: CASSAGLNTEAFF

abundance: -
d_gene: TRBD1
j_gene: TRBJ1-2
v_gene: TRBV20-1
CDR3nt: TGCAGTGCTATCACAGGGGTCGGCTATGGCTACACCTTC
CDR3aa: CSAITGVGYGYTF

abundance: -
d_gene: -
j_gene: TRBJ2-2
v_gene: TRBV7-7
CDR3nt: TGTGCCAGCAGCTCCCTAACTCGAGGGGAGCTGTTTTTT
CDR3aa: CASSSLTRGELFF

abundance: -
d_gene: TRBD1
j_gene: TRBJ2-1
v_gene: TRBV14
CDR3nt: TGTGCCAGCAGCCCCTCCTGGGACAGGGCGTATCTAGAGCAGTTCTTC
CDR3aa: CASSPSWDRAYLEQFF

abundance: -
d_gene: -
j_gene: TRBJ1-5
v_gene: TRBV29-1
CDR3nt: TGCAGCGCAACAGAGTATAGCAATCAGCCCCAGCATTTT
CDR3aa: CSATEYSNQPQHF

abundance: -
d_gene: -
j_gene: TRBJ2-5
v_gene: TRBV7-2
CDR3nt: TGTGCCAGCAGCGGGCGGGGGCCTCAAGAGACCCAGTACTTC
CDR3aa: CASSGRGPQETQYF

abundance: few
d_gene: -
j_gene: TRBJ2-3
v_gene: TRBV5-5
CDR3nt: TGTGCCAGCAGCTTTGGGTGGGGGGGCACAGATACGCAGTATTTT
CDR3aa: CASSFGWGGTDTQYF

abundance: medium-sized
d_gene: -
j_gene: TRBJ1-5
v_gene: TRBV4-1
CDR3nt: TGCGCCAGCAGCCGACCGGGACACCCGGGGAGTCAGCCCCAGCATTTT
CDR3aa: CASSRPGHPGSQPQHF

abundance: -
d_gene: -
j_gene: TRBJ1-4
v_gene: TRBV5-1
CDR3nt: TGCGCCAGCAGCGACCGGACAGCCGTCTCTCGAAAACTGTTTTTT
CDR3aa: CASSDRTAVSRKLFF

abundance: -
d_gene: -
j_gene: TRBJ2-1
v_gene: TRBV6-2/TRBV6-3
CDR3nt: TGTGCCAGCAGTTATCCCGGGACCTCCTACAATGAGCAGTTCTTC
CDR3aa: CASSYPGTSYNEQFF

abundance: -
d_gene: -
j_gene: TRBJ2-2
v_gene: TRBV24-1
CDR3nt: TGTGCCACCAGTGATTTGGACACCGGGGAGCTGTTTTTT
CDR3aa: CATSDLDTGELFF

abundance: -
d_gene: -
j_gene: TRBJ2-7
v_gene: TRBV3-1
CDR3nt: TGTGCCAGCAGCCGGCAGGGAGTGCCCTACGAGCAGTACTTC
CDR3aa: CASSRQGVPYEQYF

abundance: -
d_gene: -
j_gene: TRBJ1-6
v_gene: TRBV7-2
CDR3nt: TGTGCCAGCACCCGCAGCAGTTCAGAAAATTCACCCCTCCACTTT
CDR3aa: CASTRSSSENSPLHF

abundance: -
d_gene: -
j_gene: TRBJ2-3
v_gene: TRBV5-1
CDR3nt: TGCGCCAGCAGCCCCCCCGGGGGAGATACGCAGTATTTT
CDR3aa: CASSPPGGDTQYF

abundance: few
d_gene: -
j_gene: TRBJ1-6
v_gene: TRBV7-2
CDR3nt: TGTGCCAGCAGCGCAACCCCCGGGGTACCCCTCCACTTT
CDR3aa: CASSATPGVPLHF

abundance: many
d_gene: -
j_gene: TRBJ1-1
v_gene: TRBV4-3
CDR3nt: TGCGCCAGCAGCCAAGCCCGGGGATTGCGCAACACTGAAGCTTTCTTT
CDR3aa: CASSQARGLRNTEAFF

abundance: -
d_gene: TRBD1
j_gene: TRBJ1-5
v_gene: TRBV11-2
CDR3nt: TGTGCCAGCAGCCGGGGACAGGGATTGGGGCAGCCCCAGCATTTT
CDR3aa: CASSRGQGLGQPQHF

abundance: few
d_gene: -
j_gene: TRBJ2-7
v_gene: TRBV20-1
CDR3nt: TGCAGTGCTACCCCCGGGTACGAGCAGTACTTC
CDR3aa: CSATPGYEQYF

abundance: few
d_gene: -
j_gene: TRBJ2-1
v_gene: TRBV12-3/TRBV12-4
CDR3nt: TGTGCCAGCAGTTTAGATGAGCAGTTCTTC
CDR3aa: CASSLDEQFF

abundance: -
d_gene: TRBD2
j_gene: TRBJ2-7
v_gene: TRBV5-6
CDR3nt: TGTGCCAGCAGCTCGGAGGGACTAGCGGGGGGACGCTACGAGCAGTACTTC
CDR3aa: CASSSEGLAGGRYEQYF

abundance: few
d_gene: -
j_gene: TRBJ2-7
v_gene: TRBV4-2
CDR3nt: TGTGCCTACTCCTCCGGGAATGAGCAGTACTTC
CDR3aa: CAYSSGNEQYF

abundance: -
d_gene: TRBD1
j_gene: TRBJ2-1
v_gene: TRBV12-3/TRBV12-4
CDR3nt: TGTGCCAGCAGTTCTGCCGGGACAGGGGGCAGGAATGAGCAGTTCTTC
CDR3aa: CASSSAGTGGRNEQFF

abundance: -
d_gene: -
j_gene: TRBJ2-1
v_gene: TRBV7-2
CDR3nt: TGTGCCAGCAGCTTAGCAGTATACAATGAGCAGTTCTTC
CDR3aa: CASSLAVYNEQFF

abundance: -
d_gene: TRBD1
j_gene: TRBJ1-2
v_gene: TRBV11-2
CDR3nt: TGTGCCAGCAGCTTAGCGGGGACAGCCTATGGCTACACCTTC
CDR3aa: CASSLAGTAYGYTF

abundance: -
d_gene: -
j_gene: TRBJ1-2
v_gene: TRBV5-1
CDR3nt: TGCGCCAGCAGTGACACCAAGGCCTATGGCTACACCTTC
CDR3aa: CASSDTKAYGYTF

abundance: few
d_gene: -
j_gene: TRBJ2-5
v_gene: TRBV29-1
CDR3nt: TGCAGCGTCTTCCACTTGAGAGGGTTCGCGATGGAGACCCAGTACTTC
CDR3aa: CSVFHLRGFAMETQYF

abundance: -
d_gene: -
j_gene: TRBJ2-3
v_gene: TRBV10-2
CDR3nt: TGCGCCAGCAGTCCGACGGCGCAGGGAGTAGATACGCAGTATTTT
CDR3aa: CASSPTAQGVDTQYF

abundance: few
d_gene: TRBD1
j_gene: TRBJ1-1
v_gene: TRBV7-9
CDR3nt: TGTGCCAGCAGCTTAGGAGACAGGGGCAAGAACACTGAAGCTTTCTTT
CDR3aa: CASSLGDRGKNTEAFF

abundance: -
d_gene: -
j_gene: TRBJ2-5
v_gene: TRBV29-1
CDR3nt: TGCAGCGTTGTTTTCCAAGAGACCCAGTACTTC
CDR3aa: CSVVFQETQYF

abundance: -
d_gene: TRBD2
j_gene: TRBJ2-5
v_gene: TRBV4-1
CDR3nt: TGCGCCAGCACCTCTGCGGGGGGAAAGCTAAAGACCCAGTACTTC
CDR3aa: CASTSAGGKLKTQYF

abundance: -
d_gene: -
j_gene: TRBJ1-1
v_gene: TRBV5-1
CDR3nt: TGCGCCAGCAGCTTGGGAAGCACCGAGGAAGCTTTCTTT
CDR3aa: CASSLGSTEEAFF

abundance: few
d_gene: TRBD1
j_gene: TRBJ2-7
v_gene: TRBV6-6
CDR3nt: TGTGCCAGCAGTTATGGACAGGGGGCTGGGAGCTCCTACGAGCAGTACTTC
CDR3aa: CASSYGQGAGSSYEQYF

abundance: -
d_gene: -
j_gene: TRBJ2-7
v_gene: TRBV20-1
CDR3nt: TGCAGTGCCCAGAAATCGGCAGCCTACGAGCAGTACTTC
CDR3aa: CSAQKSAAYEQYF

abundance: -
d_gene: TRBD1
j_gene: TRBJ2-1
v_gene: TRBV11-3
CDR3nt: TGTGCCAGCAGCTTTCGGGACAGGGCGATTAATGAGCAGTTCTTC
CDR3aa: CASSFRDRAINEQFF

abundance: -
d_gene: -
j_gene: TRBJ2-7
v_gene: TRBV7-2
CDR3nt: TGTGCCAGCAGCTTGAAGGGAGCCTACGAGCAGTACTTC
CDR3aa: CASSLKGAYEQYF

abundance: few
d_gene: -
j_gene: TRBJ2-1
v_gene: TRBV15
CDR3nt: TGTGCCACCAGCATCGACTACCTTCTCCCTCACTTC
CDR3aa: CATSIDYLLPHF

abundance: -
d_gene: TRBD2
j_gene: TRBJ2-5
v_gene: TRBV7-2
CDR3nt: TGTGCCAGCAGCTTAGCGACGAGACTAGCGGGGGGGCCTAAAAGAGAGACCCAGTACTTC
CDR3aa: CASSLATRLAGGPKRETQYF

abundance: -
d_gene: TRBD2
j_gene: TRBJ2-2
v_gene: TRBV12-3/TRBV12-4
CDR3nt: TGTGCCAGCAGTCCCCGTGGAGCGGGGCCGAACACCGGGGAGCTGTTTTTT
CDR3aa: CASSPRGAGPNTGELFF

abundance: -
d_gene: TRBD2
j_gene: TRBJ2-1
v_gene: TRBV7-9
CDR3nt: TGTGCCAGCAGCCCTTGGGGACTAGTCTTGAATGAGCAGTTCTTC
CDR3aa: CASSPWGLVLNEQFF